This TCR beta chain emerged from a study of memory CD4+ T cells and cytomegalovirus serostatus. Study information: Of the healthy Belgian adults, roughly ten were CMV seropositive and 20 to 25 seronegative. Findings and caveats of the study: CD4+ memory repertoires contained 67 of 164 reported CMV TCRbeta sequences.

This clone has only a few counts. Antigen: not known. J was trimmed by 6 bases and V by 5 bases; bases with no gene match: 20. This CDR3 comprises 18 residues. The germline gives CDR1 SGHTA, CDR2 FQGNSA. The data were produced by immunoSEQ multiplex PCR, yet TCRdb's version contains in-frame clones alone and is incomplete. The table records more than 40,000 clones, about three quarters of them present only once. The sort gate was single viable CD3+CD4+CD8-CD45RO+ cells for memory CD4+ T cells. CMV serostatus came from serum IgG against pp150, pp28, p38, p52. The sample was memory CD4+ T cells from blood. The rearrangement links TRBV7-2 to TRBJ2-3; 7 bases are shared with TRBD1. The receptor was derived from an adult in good health and CMV-seronegative. The CDR3 nucleotides are TGTGCCAGCAGCCCCTTCGACCGTTCAGGGGGTGCGGCGGATACGCAGTATTTT. Amino acid sequence: CASSPFDRSGGAADTQYF.